This TCR beta chain was recorded in a study of blood T cell repertoires in COVID-19. Across the whole study: Donors in the United States, Italy and Spain gave samples during acute or convalescent COVID-19. Sample material is recorded as cDNA or gDNA derived from T cells, B-cell-depleted T cells, or PBMCs.

Original methodology: Counts of nucleated cells, estimated from reference gene primer amplification, were obtained. TCRdb keeps only in-frame clones here, not all; method: immunoSEQ multiplex PCR. The DNA gave D and trimming, while V, J and clone size come from that table. Here the sample spans tens of thousands of clones, around 70% being singletons. The source is a woman aged 65 to 85 with acute or convalescent COVID-19. What was sequenced was peripheral blood.

The DNA for the CDR3 is TGCGCCAGCAGTGGCGGGGGGGAACAAGAGACCCAGTACTTC. It encodes CASSGGGEQETQYF. The rearrangement uses TRBV5-1 and TRBJ2-5; TRBD2 matches at 9 bases. This CDR3 contains 14 residues. V lost 5 bases to trimming and J lost 2 bases; unmatched junction nucleotides: 4. Germline V gene sequence: CDR1 SGHRS, CDR2 YFSETQ. The entire variable domain, with the rest obtained from reference TRBV5-1 and TRBJ2-5, is as follows: KAGVTQTPRYLIKTRGQQVTLSCSPISGHRSVSWYQQTPGQGLQFLFEYFSETQRNKGNFPGRFSGRQFSNSRSEMNVSTLELGDSALYLCASSGGGEQETQYFGPGTRLLVL.